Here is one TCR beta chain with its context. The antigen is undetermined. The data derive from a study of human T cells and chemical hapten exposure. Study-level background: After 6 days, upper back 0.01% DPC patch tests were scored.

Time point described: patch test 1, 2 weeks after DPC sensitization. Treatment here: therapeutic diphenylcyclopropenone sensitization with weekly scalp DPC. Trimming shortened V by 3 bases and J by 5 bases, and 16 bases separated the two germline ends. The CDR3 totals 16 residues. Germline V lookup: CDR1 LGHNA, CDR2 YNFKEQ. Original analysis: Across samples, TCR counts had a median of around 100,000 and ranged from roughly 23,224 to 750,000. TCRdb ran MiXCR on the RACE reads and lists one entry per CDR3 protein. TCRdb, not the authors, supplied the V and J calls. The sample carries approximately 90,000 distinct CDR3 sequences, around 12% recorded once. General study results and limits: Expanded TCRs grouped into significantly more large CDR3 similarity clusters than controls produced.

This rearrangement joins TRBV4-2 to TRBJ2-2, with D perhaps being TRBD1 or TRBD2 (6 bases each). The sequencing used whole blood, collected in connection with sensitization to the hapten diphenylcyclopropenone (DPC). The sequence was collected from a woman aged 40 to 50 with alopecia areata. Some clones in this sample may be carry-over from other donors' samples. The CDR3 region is CASSQIKGGRTGELFF. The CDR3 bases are TGTGCCAGCAGCCAGATAAAGGGGGGCAGGACCGGGGAGCTGTTTTTT.